Listed here is a single T cell receptor (beta chain). The V gene's germline CDR1 is MDHEN and CDR2 SYDVKM. Between the trimmed V and J ends, which lost 5 bases and 5 bases, there was a span of 18 bases. The CDR3 runs to 15 residues. The entry originates in a study of shared T cell receptors in the human thymus. Clones were sequenced by immunoSEQ multiplex PCR, and TCRdb holds only the in-frame ones, with some missing. This sample has roughly 500,000 clones; 70% to 80% occur once, and the top ten carry around 0.012%. These data are also associated with another study on human thymus T cells. From that report: Immunologically healthy infants in Finland undergoing congenital heart defect surgery were the donors. Thymus specimens were resections from corrective heart surgery. It looked as if thymic and blood repertoires used V and J genes in a biased way. Unrelated people showed highly overlapping thymic repertoires, related research reported.

The clonotype comes from a boy less than two years old with a congenital heart defect. Sequencing used thymocytes. The chain uses TRBV28 and TRBJ1-2, with D possibly being TRBD1 (6 bases). The CDR3 DNA sequence: TGTGCCAGCAGTCCCCGGACAGCTAGATCGTATGGCTACACCTTC. As protein: CASSPRTARSYGYTF.